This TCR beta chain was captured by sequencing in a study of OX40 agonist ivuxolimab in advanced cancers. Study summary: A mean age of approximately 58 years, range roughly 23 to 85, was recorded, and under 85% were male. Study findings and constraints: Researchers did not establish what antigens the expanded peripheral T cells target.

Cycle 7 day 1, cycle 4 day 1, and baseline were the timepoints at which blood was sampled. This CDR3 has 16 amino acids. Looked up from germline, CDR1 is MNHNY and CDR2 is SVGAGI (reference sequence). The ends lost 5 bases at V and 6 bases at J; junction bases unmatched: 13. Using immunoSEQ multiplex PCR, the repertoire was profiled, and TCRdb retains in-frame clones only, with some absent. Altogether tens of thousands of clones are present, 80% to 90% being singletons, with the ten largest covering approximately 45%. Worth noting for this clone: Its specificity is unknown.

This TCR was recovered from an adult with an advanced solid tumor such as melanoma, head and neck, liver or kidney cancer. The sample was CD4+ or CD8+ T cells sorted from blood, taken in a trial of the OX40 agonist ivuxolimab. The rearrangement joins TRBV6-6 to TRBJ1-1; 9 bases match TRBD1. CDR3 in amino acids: CASSPHPGQGRPEAFF. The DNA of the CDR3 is TGTGCCAGCAGTCCACATCCCGGACAGGGGCGACCTGAAGCTTTCTTT.